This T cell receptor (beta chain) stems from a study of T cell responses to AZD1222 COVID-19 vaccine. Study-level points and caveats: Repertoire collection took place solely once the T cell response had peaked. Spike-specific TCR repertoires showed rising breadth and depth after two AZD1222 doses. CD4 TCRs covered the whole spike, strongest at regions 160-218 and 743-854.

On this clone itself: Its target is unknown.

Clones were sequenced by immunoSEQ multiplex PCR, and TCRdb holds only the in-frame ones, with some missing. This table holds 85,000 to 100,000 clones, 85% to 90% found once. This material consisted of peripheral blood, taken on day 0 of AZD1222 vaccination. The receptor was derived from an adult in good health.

The CDR3 DNA reads as TGTGCCAGCACCGACGGGGGGGTTGGCTACACCTTC. Its translation: CASTDGGVGYTF. The chain joins TRBV12-3 or TRBV12-4 to TRBJ1-2; possible D gene TRBD1, 5 bases. The germline V and J ends were trimmed by 7 bases and 7 bases, with 13 bases remaining between them. There are 12 residues in the CDR3.